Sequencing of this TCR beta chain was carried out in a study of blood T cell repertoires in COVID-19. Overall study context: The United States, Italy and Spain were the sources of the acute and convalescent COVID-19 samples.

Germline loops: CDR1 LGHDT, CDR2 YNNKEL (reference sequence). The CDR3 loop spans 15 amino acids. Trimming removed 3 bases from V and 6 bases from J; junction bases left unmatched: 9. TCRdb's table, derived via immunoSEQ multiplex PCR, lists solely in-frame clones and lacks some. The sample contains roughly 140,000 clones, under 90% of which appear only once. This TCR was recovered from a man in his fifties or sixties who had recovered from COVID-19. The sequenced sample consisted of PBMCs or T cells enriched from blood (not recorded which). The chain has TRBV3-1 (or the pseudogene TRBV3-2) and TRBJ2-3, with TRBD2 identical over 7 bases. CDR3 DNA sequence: TGTGCCAGCAGCCATGGAACTAGCGCGATCGATACGCAGTATTTT. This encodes CASSHGTSAIDTQYF.